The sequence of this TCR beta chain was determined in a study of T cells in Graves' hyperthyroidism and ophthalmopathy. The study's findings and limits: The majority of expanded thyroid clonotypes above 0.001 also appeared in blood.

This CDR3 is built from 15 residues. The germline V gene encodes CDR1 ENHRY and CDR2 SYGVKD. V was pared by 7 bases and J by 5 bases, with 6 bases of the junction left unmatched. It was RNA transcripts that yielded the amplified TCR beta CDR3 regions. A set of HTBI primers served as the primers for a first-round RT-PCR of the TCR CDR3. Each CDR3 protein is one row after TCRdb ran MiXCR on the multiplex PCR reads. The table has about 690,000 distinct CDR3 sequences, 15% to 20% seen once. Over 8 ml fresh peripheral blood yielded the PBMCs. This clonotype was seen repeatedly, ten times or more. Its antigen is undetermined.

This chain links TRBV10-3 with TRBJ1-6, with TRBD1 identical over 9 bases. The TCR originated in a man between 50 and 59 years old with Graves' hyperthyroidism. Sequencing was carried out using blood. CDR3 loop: CAIKRQGDNNSPLHF. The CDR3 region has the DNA TGTGCCATCAAGAGACAGGGGGACAATAATTCACCCCTCCACTTT.